This TCR beta chain appears in the sequencing data of a study of Graves' ophthalmopathy and Graves' hyperthyroidism. Trimming took 7 bases from V and 3 from J, leaving 24 bases between them. Germline V CDR1 and CDR2: SGHVT, SQSDAQ. This CDR3 is built from 17 residues. TCR beta CDR3 regions were amplified from RNA transcripts. HTBI primers primed a first-round RT-PCR, and a second-round multiplex PCR followed. From the multiplex PCR reads, TCRdb called clonotypes with MiXCR, one entry per CDR3 protein. Here the sample spans around 520,000 distinct CDR3 sequences, approximately 37% being singletons. Concerning this clonotype itself: The conserved phenylalanine or tryptophan normally closing the CDR3 is absent here, so this likely arose from a read error.

Among the exclusions were patients with other autoimmune diseases, uncontrolled infections, pregnancy or lactation. Sequenced input: peripheral blood or thyroid tissue (not recorded which). The sequence derives from an adult man with Graves' hyperthyroidism. The chain is built from TRBV7-4 and TRBJ2-5, with D tentatively TRBD1 (5 bases). The DNA of the CDR3 is TGTGCCAGCAACTCCTGGGGCGGCGAGGCCTCAAAAGAGACCCAGTACCTC. Translated: CASNSWGGEASKETQYL.